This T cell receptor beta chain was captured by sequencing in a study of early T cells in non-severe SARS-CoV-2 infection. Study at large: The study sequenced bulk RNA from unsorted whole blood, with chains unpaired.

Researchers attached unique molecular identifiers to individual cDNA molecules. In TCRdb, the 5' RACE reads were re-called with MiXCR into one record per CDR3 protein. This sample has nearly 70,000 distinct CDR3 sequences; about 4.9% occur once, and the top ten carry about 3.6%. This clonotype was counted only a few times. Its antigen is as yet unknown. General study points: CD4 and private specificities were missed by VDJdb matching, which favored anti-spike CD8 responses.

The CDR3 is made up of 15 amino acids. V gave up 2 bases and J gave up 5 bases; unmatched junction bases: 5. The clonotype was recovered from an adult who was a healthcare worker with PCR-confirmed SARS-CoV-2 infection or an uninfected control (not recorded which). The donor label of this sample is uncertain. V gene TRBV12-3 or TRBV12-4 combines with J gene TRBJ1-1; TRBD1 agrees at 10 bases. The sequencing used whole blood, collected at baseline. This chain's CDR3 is CASSLRDRGGTEAFF. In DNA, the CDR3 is TGTGCCAGCAGTTTACGGGACAGGGGTGGGACTGAAGCTTTCTTT.